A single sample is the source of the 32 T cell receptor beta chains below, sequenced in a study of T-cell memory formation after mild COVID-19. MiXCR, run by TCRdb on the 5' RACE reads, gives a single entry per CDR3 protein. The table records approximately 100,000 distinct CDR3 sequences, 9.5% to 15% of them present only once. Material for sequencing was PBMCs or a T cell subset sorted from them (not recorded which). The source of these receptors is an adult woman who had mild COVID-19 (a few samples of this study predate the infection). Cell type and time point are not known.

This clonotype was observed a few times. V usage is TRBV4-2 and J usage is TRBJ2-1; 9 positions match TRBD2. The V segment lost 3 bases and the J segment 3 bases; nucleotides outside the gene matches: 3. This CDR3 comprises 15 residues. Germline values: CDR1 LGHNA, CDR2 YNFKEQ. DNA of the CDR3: TGTGCCAGCAGCCAGGGGCGGGAGGGCTACAATGAGCAGTTCTTC. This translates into CASSQGREGYNEQFF.

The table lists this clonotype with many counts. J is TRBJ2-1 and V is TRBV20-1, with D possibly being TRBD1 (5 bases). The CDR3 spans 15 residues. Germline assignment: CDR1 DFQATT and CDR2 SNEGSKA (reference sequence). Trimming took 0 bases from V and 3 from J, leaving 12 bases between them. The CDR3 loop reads CSARDPQGGYNEQFF. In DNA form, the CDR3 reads TGCAGTGCTAGAGATCCCCAGGGTGGCTACAATGAGCAGTTCTTC.

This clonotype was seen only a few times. The CDR3 loop reads CASRTVGEEKLFF. Here the CDR3 DNA reads TGTGCCAGCAGGACAGTGGGAGAAGAAAAACTGTTTTTT. The J gene is TRBJ1-4, the V gene TRBV7-9, with TRBD1 as a possible D gene (5 bases). Germline V CDR1 and CDR2: SEHNR, FQNEAQ (reference sequence). Trimming cost V 6 bases and J 8 bases, with 13 bases left between them. This CDR3 has 13 residues.

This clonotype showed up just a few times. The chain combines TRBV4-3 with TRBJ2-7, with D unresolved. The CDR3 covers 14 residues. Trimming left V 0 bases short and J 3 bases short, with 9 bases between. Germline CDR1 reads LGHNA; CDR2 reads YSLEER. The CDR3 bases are TGCGCCAGCAGCCAAGATCGTAACGGCTACGAGCAGTACTTC. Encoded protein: CASSQDRNGYEQYF.

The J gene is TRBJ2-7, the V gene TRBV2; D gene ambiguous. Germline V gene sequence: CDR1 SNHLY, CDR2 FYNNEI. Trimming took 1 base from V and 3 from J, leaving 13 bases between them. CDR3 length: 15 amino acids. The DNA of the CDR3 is TGTGCCAGCAGTGAAGGAATACAGCCAAGCTACGAGCAGTACTTC. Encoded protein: CASSEGIQPSYEQYF.

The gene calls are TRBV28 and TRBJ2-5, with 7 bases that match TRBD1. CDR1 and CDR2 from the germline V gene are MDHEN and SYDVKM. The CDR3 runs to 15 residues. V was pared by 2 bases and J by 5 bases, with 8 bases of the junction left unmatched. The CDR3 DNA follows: TGTGCCAGCAGTTTAGACCGACAGGGAGTGGAGACCCAGTACTTC. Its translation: CASSLDRQGVETQYF.

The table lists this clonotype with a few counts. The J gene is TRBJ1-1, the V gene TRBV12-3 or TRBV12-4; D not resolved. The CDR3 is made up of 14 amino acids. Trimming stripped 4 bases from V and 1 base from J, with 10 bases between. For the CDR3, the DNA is TGTGCCAGCAGTTATACATACAGGAACACTGAAGCTTTCTTT. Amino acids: CASSYTYRNTEAFF.

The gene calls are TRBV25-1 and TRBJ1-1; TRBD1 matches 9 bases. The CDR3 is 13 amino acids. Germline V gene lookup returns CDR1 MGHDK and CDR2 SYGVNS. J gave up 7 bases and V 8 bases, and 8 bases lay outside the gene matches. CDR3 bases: TGTGCCAGCTTACAGGGGGCGGAAAATGAAGCTTTCTTT. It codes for CASLQGAENEAFF.

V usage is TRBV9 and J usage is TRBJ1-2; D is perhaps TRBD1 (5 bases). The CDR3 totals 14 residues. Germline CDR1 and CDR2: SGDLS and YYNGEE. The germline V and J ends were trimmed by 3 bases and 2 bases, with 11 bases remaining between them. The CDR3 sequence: CASSASGTNYGYTF. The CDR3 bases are TGTGCCAGCAGCGCCTCCGGGACGAACTATGGCTACACCTTC.

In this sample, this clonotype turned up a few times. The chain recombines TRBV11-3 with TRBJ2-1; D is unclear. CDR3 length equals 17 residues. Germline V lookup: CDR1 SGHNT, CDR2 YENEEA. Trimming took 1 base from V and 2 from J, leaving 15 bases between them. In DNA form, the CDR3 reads TGTGCCAGCAGCTTAGGACCCGAGGTAGCACCCTACAATGAGCAGTTCTTC. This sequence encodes CASSLGPEVAPYNEQFF.

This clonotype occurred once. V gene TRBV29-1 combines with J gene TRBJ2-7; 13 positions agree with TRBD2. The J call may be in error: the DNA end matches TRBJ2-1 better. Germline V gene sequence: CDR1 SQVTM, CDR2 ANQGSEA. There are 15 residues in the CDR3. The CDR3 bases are TGCAGCGCCAGGGGACTAGCGGGGAACTACAATGAGCAGTTCTTC. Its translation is CSARGLAGNYNEQFF.

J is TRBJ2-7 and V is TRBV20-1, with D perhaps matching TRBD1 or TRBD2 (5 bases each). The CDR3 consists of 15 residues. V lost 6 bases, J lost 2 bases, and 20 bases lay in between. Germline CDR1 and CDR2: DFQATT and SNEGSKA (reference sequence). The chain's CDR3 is CSALLPGPSPYEQYF. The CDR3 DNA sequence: TGCAGTGCCCTTTTACCGGGACCGAGCCCCTACGAGCAGTACTTC.

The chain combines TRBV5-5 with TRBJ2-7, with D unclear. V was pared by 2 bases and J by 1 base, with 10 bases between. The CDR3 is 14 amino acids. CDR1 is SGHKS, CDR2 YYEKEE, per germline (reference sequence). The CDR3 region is CASSFRALSYEQYF. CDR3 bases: TGTGCCAGCAGCTTCAGAGCGCTATCCTACGAGCAGTACTTC.

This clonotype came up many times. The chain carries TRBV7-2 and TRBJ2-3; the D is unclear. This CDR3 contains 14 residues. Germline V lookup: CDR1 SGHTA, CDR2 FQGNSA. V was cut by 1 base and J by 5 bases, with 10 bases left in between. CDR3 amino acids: CASSLGEGLDTQYF. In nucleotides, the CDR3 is TGTGCCAGCAGCTTAGGTGAAGGATTAGATACGCAGTATTTT.

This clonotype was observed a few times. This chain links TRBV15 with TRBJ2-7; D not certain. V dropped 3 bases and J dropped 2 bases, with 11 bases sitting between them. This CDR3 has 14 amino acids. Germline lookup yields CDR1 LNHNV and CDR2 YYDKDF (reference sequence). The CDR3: CATSRRTDAYEQYF. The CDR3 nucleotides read TGTGCCACCAGCAGGAGGACCGATGCCTACGAGCAGTACTTC.

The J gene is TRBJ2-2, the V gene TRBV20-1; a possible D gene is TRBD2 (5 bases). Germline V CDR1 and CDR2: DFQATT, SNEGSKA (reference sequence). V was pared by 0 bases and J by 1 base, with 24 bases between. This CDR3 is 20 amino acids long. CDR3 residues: CSARDRGPSKFQRNTGELFF. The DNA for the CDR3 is TGCAGTGCTAGAGATCGAGGGCCTAGCAAATTTCAAAGGAACACCGGGGAGCTGTTTTTT.

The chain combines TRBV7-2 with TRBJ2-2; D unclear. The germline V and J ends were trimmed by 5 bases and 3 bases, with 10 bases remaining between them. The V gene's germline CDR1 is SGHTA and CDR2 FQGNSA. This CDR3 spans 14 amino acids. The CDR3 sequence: CASSPIWDTGELFF. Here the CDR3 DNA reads TGTGCCAGCAGCCCCATTTGGGACACCGGGGAGCTGTTTTTT.

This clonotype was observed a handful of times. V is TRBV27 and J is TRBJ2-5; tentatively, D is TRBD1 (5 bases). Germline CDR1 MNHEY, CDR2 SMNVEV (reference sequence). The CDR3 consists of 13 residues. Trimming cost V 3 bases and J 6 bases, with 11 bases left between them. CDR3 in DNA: TGTGCCAGCAGTTTGACAGCCTGGAAGACCCAGTACTTC. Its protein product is CASSLTAWKTQYF.

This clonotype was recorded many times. The CDR3 DNA sequence: TGTGCCATCAGTGAGGGGTTGCGGAACATTCAGTACTTC. Translating it yields CAISEGLRNIQYF. The chain recombines TRBV10-3 with TRBJ2-4, with unresolved D. The CDR3 covers 13 residues. CDR1 is ENHRY, CDR2 SYGVKD, per germline. V was clipped by 2 bases and J by 7 bases, with 9 bases between them.

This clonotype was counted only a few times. DNA of the CDR3: TGTGCCAGCAGCCCCTGGGGGGAGGAAGATACGCAGTATTTT. Its translation is CASSPWGEEDTQYF. This chain joins TRBV12-3 or TRBV12-4 and TRBJ2-3, with a possible D match to TRBD2 (6 bases). V lost 6 bases, J lost 5 bases, and 15 bases lay in between. The CDR3 is 14 residues long.

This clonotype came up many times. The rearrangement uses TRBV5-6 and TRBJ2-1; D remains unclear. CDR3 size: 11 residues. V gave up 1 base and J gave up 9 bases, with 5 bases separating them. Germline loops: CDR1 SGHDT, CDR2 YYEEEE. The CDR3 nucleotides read TGTGCCAGCAGCTTGCGGGTTGAGCAGTTCTTC. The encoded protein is CASSLRVEQFF.

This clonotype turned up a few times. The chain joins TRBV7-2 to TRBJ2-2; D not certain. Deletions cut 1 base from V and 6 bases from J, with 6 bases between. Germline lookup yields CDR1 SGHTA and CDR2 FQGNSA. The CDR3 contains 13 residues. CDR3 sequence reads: CASSLVSAGELFF. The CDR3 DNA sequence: TGTGCCAGCAGCTTAGTATCCGCCGGGGAGCTGTTTTTT.

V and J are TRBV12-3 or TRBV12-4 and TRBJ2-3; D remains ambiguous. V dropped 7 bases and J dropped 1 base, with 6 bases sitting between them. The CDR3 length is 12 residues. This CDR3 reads CASTRGTDTQYF. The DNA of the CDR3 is TGTGCCAGCACTAGGGGCACAGATACGCAGTATTTT.

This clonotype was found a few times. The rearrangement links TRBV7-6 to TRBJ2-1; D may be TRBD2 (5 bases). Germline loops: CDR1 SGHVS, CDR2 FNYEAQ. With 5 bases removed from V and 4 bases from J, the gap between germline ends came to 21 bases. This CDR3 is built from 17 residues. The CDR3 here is CASSPYLSGLTYNEQFF. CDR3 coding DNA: TGTGCCAGCAGCCCCTATCTCAGTGGACTCACTTACAATGAGCAGTTCTTC.

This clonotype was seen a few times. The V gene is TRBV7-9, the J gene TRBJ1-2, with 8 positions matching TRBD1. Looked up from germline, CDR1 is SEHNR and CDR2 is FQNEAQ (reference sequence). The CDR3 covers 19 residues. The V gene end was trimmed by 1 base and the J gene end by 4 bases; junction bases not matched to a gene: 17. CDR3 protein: CASSLEAARGRVLGYGYTF. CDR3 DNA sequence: TGTGCCAGCAGCTTAGAAGCGGCCAGGGGGCGCGTCTTAGGCTATGGCTACACCTTC.

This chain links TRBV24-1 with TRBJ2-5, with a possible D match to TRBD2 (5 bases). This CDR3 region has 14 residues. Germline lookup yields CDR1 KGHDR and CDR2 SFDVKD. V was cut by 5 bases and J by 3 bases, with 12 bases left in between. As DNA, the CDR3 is TGTGCCACCAGTGCCGGGAATGGTGAAGAGACCCAGTACTTC. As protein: CATSAGNGEETQYF.

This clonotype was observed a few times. CDR3 amino acids: CATRPREGMDTQYF. CDR3 DNA: TGTGCCACCCGCCCCCGGGAGGGTATGGATACGCAGTATTTT. The V gene is TRBV24-1, the J gene TRBJ2-3; 8 nucleotides agree with TRBD2. Trimming at V came to 9 bases and at J to 6 bases, leaving 10 bases not matched to a gene. CDR3 length: 14 amino acids. Germline V gives CDR1 KGHDR, CDR2 SFDVKD.

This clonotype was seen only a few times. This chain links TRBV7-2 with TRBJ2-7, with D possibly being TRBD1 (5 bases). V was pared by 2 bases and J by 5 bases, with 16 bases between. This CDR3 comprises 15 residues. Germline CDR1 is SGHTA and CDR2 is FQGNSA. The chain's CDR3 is CASSLPARERDEQYF. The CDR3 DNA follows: TGTGCCAGCAGCTTACCAGCCAGGGAACGGGACGAGCAGTACTTC.

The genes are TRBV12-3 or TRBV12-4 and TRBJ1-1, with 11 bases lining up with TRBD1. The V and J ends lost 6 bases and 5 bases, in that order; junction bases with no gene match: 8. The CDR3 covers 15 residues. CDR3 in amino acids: CASRTDRGLGTEAFF. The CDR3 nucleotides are TGTGCCAGCAGAACGGACAGGGGGCTGGGGACTGAAGCTTTCTTT.

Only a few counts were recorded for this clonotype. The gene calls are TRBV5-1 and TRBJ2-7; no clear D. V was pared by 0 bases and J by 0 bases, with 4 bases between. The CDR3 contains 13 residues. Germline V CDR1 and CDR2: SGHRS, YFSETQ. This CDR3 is CASSLENSYEQYF. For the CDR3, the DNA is TGCGCCAGCAGCTTGGAAAACTCCTACGAGCAGTACTTC.

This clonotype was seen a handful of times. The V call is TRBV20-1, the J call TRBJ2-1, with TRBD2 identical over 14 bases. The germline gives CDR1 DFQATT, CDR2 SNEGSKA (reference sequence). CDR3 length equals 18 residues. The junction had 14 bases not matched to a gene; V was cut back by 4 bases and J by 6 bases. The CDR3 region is CSATRMGLAGVFSNEQFF. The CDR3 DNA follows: TGCAGTGCTACAAGAATGGGACTAGCGGGAGTCTTCTCCAATGAGCAGTTCTTC.

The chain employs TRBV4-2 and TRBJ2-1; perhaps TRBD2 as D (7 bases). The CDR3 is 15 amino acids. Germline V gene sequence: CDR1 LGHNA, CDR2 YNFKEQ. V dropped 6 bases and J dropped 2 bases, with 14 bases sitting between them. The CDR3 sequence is CASRPLGGPYNEQFF. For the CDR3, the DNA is TGTGCCAGCAGGCCTTTGGGGGGGCCCTACAATGAGCAGTTCTTC.